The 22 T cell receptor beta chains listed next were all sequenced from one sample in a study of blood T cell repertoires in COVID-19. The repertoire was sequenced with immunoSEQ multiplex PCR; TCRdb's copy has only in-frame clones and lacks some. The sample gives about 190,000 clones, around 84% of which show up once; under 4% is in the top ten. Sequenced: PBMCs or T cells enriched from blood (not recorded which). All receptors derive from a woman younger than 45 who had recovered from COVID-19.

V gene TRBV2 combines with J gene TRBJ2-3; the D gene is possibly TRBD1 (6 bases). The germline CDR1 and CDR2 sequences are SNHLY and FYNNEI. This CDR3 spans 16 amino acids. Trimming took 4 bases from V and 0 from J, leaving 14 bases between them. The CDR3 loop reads CASSVFLGHSTDTQYF. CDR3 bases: TGTGCCAGCAGTGTGTTTTTGGGACACAGCACAGATACGCAGTATTTT.

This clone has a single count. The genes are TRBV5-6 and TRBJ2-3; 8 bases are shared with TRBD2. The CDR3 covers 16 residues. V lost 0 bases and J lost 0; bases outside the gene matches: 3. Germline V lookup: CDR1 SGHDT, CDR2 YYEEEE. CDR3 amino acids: CASSLGAGASTDTQYF. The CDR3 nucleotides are TGTGCCAGCAGCTTGGGAGCGGGGGCGAGCACAGATACGCAGTATTTT.

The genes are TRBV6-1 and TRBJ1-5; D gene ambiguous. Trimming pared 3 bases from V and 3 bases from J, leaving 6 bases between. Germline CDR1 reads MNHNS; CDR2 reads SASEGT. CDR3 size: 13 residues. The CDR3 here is CASSDRYNQPQHF. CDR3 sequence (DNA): TGTGCCAGCAGTGACAGGTACAATCAGCCCCAGCATTTT.

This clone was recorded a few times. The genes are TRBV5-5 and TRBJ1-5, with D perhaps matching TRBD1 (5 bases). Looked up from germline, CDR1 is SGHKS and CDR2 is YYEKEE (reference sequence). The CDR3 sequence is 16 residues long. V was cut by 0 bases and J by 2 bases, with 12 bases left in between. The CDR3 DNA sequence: TGTGCCAGCAGCTTGGTGCCGGGGGAGGGCAATCAGCCCCAGCATTTT. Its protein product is CASSLVPGEGNQPQHF.

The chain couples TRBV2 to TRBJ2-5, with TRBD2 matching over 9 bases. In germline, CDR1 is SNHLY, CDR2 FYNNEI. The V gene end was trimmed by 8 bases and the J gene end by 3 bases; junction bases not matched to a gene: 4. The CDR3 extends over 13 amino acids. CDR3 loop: CASGGGAEETQYF. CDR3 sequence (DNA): TGTGCCAGCGGCGGGGGGGCCGAAGAGACCCAGTACTTC. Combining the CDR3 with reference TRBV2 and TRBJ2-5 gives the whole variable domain EPEVTQTPSHQVTQMGQEVILRCVPISNHLYFYWYRQILGQKVEFLVSFYNNEISEKSEIFDDQFSVERPDGSNFTLKIRSTKLEDSAMYFCASGGGAEETQYFGPGTRLLVL.

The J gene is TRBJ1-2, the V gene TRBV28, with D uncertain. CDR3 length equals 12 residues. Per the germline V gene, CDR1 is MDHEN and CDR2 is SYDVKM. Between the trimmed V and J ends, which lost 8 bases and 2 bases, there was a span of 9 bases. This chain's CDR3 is CASVYENYGYTF. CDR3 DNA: TGTGCCAGCGTTTATGAGAACTATGGCTACACCTTC.

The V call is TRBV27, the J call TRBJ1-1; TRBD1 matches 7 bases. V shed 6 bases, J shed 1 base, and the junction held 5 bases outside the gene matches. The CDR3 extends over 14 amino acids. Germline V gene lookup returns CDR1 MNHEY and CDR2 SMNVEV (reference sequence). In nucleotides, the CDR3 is TGTGCCAGCAGCCTACAGGGGCGGAACACTGAAGCTTTCTTT. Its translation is CASSLQGRNTEAFF.

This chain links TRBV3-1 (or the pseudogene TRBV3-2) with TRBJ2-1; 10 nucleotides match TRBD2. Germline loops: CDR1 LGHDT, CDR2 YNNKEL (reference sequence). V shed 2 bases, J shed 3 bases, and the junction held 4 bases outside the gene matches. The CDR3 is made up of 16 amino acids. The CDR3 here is CASSQTTSGLYNEQFF. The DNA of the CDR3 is TGTGCCAGCAGCCAAACGACTAGCGGGCTCTACAATGAGCAGTTCTTC.

CDR3 residues: CASSLSDRGVNYGYTF. The CDR3, as DNA: TGTGCCAGCAGTTTATCAGACAGGGGTGTCAACTATGGCTACACCTTC. The genes are TRBV28 and TRBJ1-2; 8 bases match TRBD1. CDR3 length: 16 residues. The V gene's germline CDR1 is MDHEN and CDR2 SYDVKM. Trimming took 1 base from V and 2 from J; bases not matched to a gene: 6.

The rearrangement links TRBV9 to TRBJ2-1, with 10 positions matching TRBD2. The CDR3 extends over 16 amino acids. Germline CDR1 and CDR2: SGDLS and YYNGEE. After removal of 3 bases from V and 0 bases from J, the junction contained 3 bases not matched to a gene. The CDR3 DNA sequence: TGTGCCAGCAGCGCCAGCGGGAGGGGCTCCTACAATGAGCAGTTCTTC. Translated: CASSASGRGSYNEQFF. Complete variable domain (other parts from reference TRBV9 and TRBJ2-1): DSGVTQTPKHLITATGQRVTLRCSPRSGDLSVYWYQQSLDQGLQFLIQYYNGEERAKGNILERFSAQQFPDLHSELNLSSLELGDSALYFCASSASGRGSYNEQFFGPGTRLTVL.

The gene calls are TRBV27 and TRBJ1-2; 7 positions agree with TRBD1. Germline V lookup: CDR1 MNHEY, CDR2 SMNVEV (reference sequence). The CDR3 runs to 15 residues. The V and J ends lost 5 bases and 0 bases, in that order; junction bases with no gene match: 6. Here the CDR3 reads CASSTIGTANYGYTF. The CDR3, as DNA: TGTGCCAGCAGTACCATAGGGACAGCTAACTATGGCTACACCTTC.

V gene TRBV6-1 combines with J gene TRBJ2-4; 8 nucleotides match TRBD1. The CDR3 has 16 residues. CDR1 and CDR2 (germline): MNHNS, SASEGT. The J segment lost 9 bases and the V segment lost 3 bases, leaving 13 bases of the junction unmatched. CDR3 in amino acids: CASSDSVPDRAGIQYF. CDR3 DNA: TGTGCCAGCAGTGATTCGGTCCCGGACAGGGCCGGCATTCAGTACTTC.

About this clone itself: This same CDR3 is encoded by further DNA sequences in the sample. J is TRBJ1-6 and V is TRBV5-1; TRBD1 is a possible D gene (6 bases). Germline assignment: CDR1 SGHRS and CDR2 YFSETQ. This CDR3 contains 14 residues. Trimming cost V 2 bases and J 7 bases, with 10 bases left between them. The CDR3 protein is CASSLTGTNSPLHF. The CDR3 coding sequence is TGCGCCAGCAGCTTAACAGGGACAAATTCACCCCTCCACTTT.

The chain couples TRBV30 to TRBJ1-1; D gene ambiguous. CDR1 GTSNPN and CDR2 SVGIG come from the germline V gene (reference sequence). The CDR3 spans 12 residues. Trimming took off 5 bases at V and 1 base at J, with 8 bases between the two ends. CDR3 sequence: CAWQRRNTEAFF. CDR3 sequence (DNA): TGTGCCTGGCAACGGAGGAACACTGAAGCTTTCTTT. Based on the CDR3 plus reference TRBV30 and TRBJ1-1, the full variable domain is SQTIHQWPATLVQPVGSPLSLECTVEGTSNPNLYWYRQAAGRGLQLLFYSVGIGQISSEVPQNLSASRPQDRQFILSSKKLLLSDSGFYLCAWQRRNTEAFFGQGTRLTVV.

The CDR3 reads CASSQDSAGRGYEQYV. In DNA form, the CDR3 reads TGCGCCAGCAGCCAAGATTCCGCGGGCAGGGGGTACGAGCAGTACGTC. The chain recombines TRBV4-1 with TRBJ2-7; 7 nucleotides agree with TRBD1. J gave up 4 bases and V 0 bases, and 9 bases lay outside the gene matches. CDR1 and CDR2 (germline): MGHRA, YSYEKL. The CDR3 loop spans 16 amino acids.

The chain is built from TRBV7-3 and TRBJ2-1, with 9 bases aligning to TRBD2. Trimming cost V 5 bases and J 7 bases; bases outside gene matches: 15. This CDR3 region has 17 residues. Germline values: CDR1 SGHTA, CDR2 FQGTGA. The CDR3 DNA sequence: TGTGCCAGCAGCCCGAGGGTTGGGCTAGCGGGGTGGAATGAGCAGTTCTTC. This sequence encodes CASSPRVGLAGWNEQFF.

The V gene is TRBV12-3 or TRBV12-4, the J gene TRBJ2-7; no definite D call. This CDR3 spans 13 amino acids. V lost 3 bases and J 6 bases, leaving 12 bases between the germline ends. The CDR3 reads CASSLGHRIEQYF. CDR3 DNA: TGTGCCAGCAGTTTGGGCCATAGGATCGAGCAGTACTTC.

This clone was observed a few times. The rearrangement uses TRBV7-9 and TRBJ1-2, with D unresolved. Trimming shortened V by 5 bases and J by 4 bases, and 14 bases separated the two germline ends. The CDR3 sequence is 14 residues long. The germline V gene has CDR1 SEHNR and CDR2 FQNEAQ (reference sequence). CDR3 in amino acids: CASSLGPGTYGYTF. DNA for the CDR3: TGTGCCAGCAGCCTGGGCCCTGGAACCTATGGCTACACCTTC.

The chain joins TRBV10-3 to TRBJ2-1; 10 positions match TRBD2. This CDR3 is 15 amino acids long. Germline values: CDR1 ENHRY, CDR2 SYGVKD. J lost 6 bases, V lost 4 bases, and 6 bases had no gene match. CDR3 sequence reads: CAISGSERGGNEQFF. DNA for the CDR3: TGTGCCATCAGTGGGTCGGAGCGGGGGGGCAATGAGCAGTTCTTC.

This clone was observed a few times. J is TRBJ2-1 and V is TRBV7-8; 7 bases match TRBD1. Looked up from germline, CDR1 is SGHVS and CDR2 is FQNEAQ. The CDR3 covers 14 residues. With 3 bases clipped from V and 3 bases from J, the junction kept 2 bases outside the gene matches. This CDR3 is CASSFRTGYNEQFF. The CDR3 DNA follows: TGTGCCAGCAGCTTTCGGACAGGCTACAATGAGCAGTTCTTC.

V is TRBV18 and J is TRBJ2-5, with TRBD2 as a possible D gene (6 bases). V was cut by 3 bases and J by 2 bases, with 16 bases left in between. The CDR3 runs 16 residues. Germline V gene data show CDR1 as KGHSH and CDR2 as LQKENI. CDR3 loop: CASSPLGRGNQETQYF. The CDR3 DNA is TGTGCCAGCTCACCCCTGGGGCGGGGCAATCAAGAGACCCAGTACTTC.

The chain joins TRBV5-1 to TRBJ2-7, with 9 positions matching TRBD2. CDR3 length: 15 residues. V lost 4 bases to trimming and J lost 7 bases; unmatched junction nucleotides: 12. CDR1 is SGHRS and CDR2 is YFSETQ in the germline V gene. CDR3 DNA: TGCGCCAGCAGCGAGGTAGCGGGAGTGTCGGGGGAGCAGTACTTC. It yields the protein CASSEVAGVSGEQYF.